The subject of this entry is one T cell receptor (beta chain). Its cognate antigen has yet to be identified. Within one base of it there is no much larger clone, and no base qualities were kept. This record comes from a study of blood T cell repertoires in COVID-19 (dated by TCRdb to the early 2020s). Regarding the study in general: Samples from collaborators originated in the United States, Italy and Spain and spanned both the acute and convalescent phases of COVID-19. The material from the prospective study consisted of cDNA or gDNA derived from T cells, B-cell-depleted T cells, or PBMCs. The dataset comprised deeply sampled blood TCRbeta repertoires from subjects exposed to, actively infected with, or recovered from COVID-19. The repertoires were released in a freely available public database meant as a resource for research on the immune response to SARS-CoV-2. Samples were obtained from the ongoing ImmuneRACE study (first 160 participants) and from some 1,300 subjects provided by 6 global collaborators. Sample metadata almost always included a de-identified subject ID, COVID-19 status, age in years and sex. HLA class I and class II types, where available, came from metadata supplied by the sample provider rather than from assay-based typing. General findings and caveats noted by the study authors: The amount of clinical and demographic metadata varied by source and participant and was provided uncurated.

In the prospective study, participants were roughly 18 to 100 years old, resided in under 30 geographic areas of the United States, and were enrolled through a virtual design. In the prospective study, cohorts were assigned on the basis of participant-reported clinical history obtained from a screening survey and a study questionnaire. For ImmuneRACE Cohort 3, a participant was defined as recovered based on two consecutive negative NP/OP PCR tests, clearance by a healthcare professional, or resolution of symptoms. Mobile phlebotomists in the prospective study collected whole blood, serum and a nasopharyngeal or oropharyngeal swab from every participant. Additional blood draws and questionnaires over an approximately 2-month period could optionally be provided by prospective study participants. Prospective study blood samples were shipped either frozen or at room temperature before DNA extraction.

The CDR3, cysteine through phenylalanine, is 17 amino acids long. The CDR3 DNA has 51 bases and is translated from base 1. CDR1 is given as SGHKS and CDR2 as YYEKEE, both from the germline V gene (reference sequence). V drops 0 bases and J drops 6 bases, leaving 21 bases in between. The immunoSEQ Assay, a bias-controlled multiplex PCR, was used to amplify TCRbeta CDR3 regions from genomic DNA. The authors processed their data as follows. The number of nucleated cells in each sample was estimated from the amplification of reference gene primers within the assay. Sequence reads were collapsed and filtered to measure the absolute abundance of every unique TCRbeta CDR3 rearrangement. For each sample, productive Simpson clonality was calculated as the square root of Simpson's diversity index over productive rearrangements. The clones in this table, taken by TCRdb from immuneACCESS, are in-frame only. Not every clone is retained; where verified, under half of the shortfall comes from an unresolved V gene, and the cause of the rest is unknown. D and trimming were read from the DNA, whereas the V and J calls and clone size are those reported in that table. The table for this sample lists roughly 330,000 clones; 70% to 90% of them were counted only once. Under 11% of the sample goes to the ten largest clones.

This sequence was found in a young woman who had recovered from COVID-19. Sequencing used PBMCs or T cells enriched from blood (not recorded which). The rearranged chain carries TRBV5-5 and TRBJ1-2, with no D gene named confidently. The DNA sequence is TGTGCCAGCAGCTTGGAGGGAGCTAGCCCAGGCCGGGATGGCTACACCTTC. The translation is CASSLEGASPGRDGYTF.